The present T cell receptor (beta chain) was sequenced within a study of blood T cell repertoires in COVID-19. Study as a whole: The cDNA or gDNA used as material had been derived from T cells, B-cell-depleted T cells, or PBMCs.

Per the study methods: Counts of nucleated cells, estimated from reference gene primer amplification, were obtained. Some clones are missing from TCRdb's copy, which holds only in-frame ones; the method was immunoSEQ multiplex PCR. Clone size and the V and J calls come from that table; the DNA yielded D and trimming. The sample has about 140,000 clones; approximately 84% are singletons. The CDR3 totals 16 residues. Per germline, CDR1 MDHEN and CDR2 SYDVKM. Trimming pared 6 bases from V and 0 bases from J, leaving 15 bases between. The receptor's source is a woman aged 60 to 75 with acute or convalescent COVID-19. Sequenced material: peripheral blood. The chain joins TRBV28 to TRBJ1-3; TRBD1 might be the D (6 bases). CDR3 residues: CASRSGQLYSGNTIYF. The DNA for the CDR3 is TGTGCCAGCAGGTCCGGACAGCTTTACTCTGGAAACACCATATATTTT.